This T cell receptor beta chain was documented in a study of T cell responses to AZD1222 COVID-19 vaccine listed by TCRdb under 2021. With respect to the entire study: A total of approximately 240 trial participants underwent TCR sequencing, of whom roughly 210 had received two doses of AZD1222 and around 26 had received two doses of the MenACWY control vaccine. Trial participants were enrolled by age into 18-55, 56-69 and 70-plus year subgroups, with roughly 160, 29 and 62 TCR-sequenced participants respectively. Overall results and qualifications from the work: Only a handful of AZD1222 recipients were SARS-CoV-2 seropositive at baseline, limiting conclusions about previously exposed vaccinees. A significant rise in spike-specific TCR breadth and depth was observed after two AZD1222 doses relative to day 0 and relative to MenACWY recipients. Participants were mostly white British and included more females than males, and it was suggested by the authors that clonal diversity may have been underestimated. Reportedly, almost half of the unique spike-specific TCRs recognized epitopes lying outside the regions that are mutated in the B.1.351 and B.1.1.7 variants. Because no day 14 peak-response samples were available, repertoires were characterized only after the peak T cell response. The whole spike protein was spanned by vaccine-associated CD4 TCRs, and dominant responses were seen in regions 160-218 and 743-854. In the small 56-69-year group, the increase in depth fell short of significance, most likely because of low power.

This specimen's time point label, per the study, means: about 28 days (+/-7) after the second vaccine dose. AZD1222 recipients with second doses at about 4 weeks or about 12 weeks were pooled, because spike-specific TCR depth and breadth did not differ between schedules. Vaccinee samples came from UK trials COV001 and COV002, including a single-blind randomized controlled phase 2/3 trial of AZD1222 (ChAdOx1 nCoV-19) in healthy adults. For TCRbeta chain sequencing, PBMC samples were collected from trial participants at day 0 and at day 28 after the second dose. The CDR3 regions of human TCRbeta chains were analyzed by immunosequencing. In the authors' own workflow: TCRs in the repertoires were matched against a reference library of SARS-CoV-2-specific TCRs that had been generated with the MIRA antigen-specificity platform. Breadth meant the fraction of unique TCRs that were SARS-CoV-2-associated, whereas depth meant the fraction of total T cells that were SARS-CoV-2-associated. Using the MIRA data, every spike-specific TCR was mapped to the spike region that the TCR reacted to and assigned to either a CD4 or a CD8 class. Log10-transformed breadth and depth values were compared by one-way ANOVA with Sidak's multiple comparisons tests. Sourced from immuneACCESS, this table was stored by TCRdb with only in-frame sequences that have V and J called. A share of the clones is absent; for the studies checked, an unresolved V gene accounts for under half, and the remainder has no known explanation. V, J and clone size reflect that table, while D and trimming were determined from the DNA. A total of around 190,000 clones appear in this sample, around 94% of them only once. The ten largest clones add up to approximately 1.5% of the sample.

To note about this clone: Its antigen is still unknown. One base away there is no much larger clone; base qualities are not given.

Material: peripheral blood, obtained 28 days after the second AZD1222 dose. The origin of this receptor is an adult who received the AZD1222 COVID-19 vaccine.

The CDR3 loop reads CASSFGGSSNYGYTF. The DNA sequence is TGTGCCAGCAGCTTCGGTGGCAGCTCCAACTATGGCTACACCTTC. Rearrangement joined TRBV7-3 to TRBJ1-2; no D gene call is confident. The cysteine opens and the phenylalanine closes a CDR3 of 15 amino acids. This entry keeps only the CDR3 DNA: 45 bases, framed from base 1. In the germline V gene, CDR1 corresponds to SGHTA and CDR2 to FQGTGA. Relative to germline, V is 3 bases shorter and J is 2 bases shorter, with 13 bases between their ends.